The sequence of this TCR beta chain was determined in a study of blood T cell repertoires in COVID-19. Study-level background: Sources were T cells, B-cell-depleted T cells, or PBMCs; the material itself was cDNA or gDNA.

V shed 3 bases, J shed 3 bases, and the junction held 15 bases outside the gene matches. This CDR3 is 17 amino acids long. Germline V gene data show CDR1 as GTSNPN and CDR2 as SVGIG (reference sequence). Using immunoSEQ multiplex PCR, the repertoire was profiled, and TCRdb retains in-frame clones only, with some absent. The table records roughly 100,000 clones, 88% of them present only once. This clone was counted a single time. The receptor was derived from a human donor in a cohort sampled during active COVID-19. The chain joins TRBV30 to TRBJ2-7; TRBD2 matches at 9 bases. Specimen: peripheral blood. The CDR3 coding sequence is TGTGCCTGGAGGGGAGGGGCGGGAGGGGTCGCGGACTACGAGCAGTACTTC. Protein sequence: CAWRGGAGGVADYEQYF. Using reference TRBV30 and TRBJ2-7 for the parts outside the CDR3, the full variable domain is SQTIHQWPATLVQPVGSPLSLECTVEGTSNPNLYWYRQAAGRGLQLLFYSVGIGQISSEVPQNLSASRPQDRQFILSSKKLLLSDSGFYLCAWRGGAGGVADYEQYFGPGTRLTVT.